This passage covers 30 T cell receptor beta chains from one sample sequenced in a study of blood T cell repertoires in COVID-19. Sequencing was performed with immunoSEQ multiplex PCR; in TCRdb, only in-frame clones are kept and a portion is missing. Here the sample spans fewer than 400,000 clones, around 85% being singletons. The sample consisted of peripheral blood. Every receptor here comes from a woman under 30 with acute or convalescent COVID-19.

V and J are TRBV7-6 and TRBJ2-7, with 10 nucleotides matching TRBD2. J lost 0 bases, V lost 5 bases, and 4 bases had no gene match. Germline V gene sequence: CDR1 SGHVS, CDR2 FNYEAQ. The CDR3 runs to 15 residues. Here the CDR3 reads CASSPTSGASYEQYF. The DNA for the CDR3 is TGTGCCAGCAGCCCAACTAGCGGGGCCTCCTACGAGCAGTACTTC.

The chain carries TRBV6-2 or TRBV6-3 and TRBJ2-7; TRBD1 agrees at 8 bases. V dropped 2 bases and J dropped 0; count of bases not matched to a gene: 9. Germline CDR1 MNHEY, CDR2 SVGEGT. CDR3 length: 17 amino acids. The CDR3 DNA reads as TGTGCCAGCAGTTACGGCATCGACGGGACAGGCTCCTACGAGCAGTACTTC. Protein product: CASSYGIDGTGSYEQYF.

V usage is TRBV25-1 and J usage is TRBJ1-5; a possible D gene is TRBD1 (6 bases). Trimming took off 3 bases at V and 0 bases at J, with 9 bases between the two ends. Germline V gives CDR1 MGHDK, CDR2 SYGVNS. The CDR3 is 15 residues long. The CDR3 is CASSEGTHSNQPQHF. CDR3 bases: TGTGCCAGCAGTGAGGGGACACATAGCAATCAGCCCCAGCATTTT.

The chain recombines TRBV10-2 with TRBJ1-1; no clear D. The CDR3 consists of 13 residues. Germline V gene sequence: CDR1 WSHSY, CDR2 SAAADI. V was cut by 8 bases and J by 5 bases, with 15 bases left in between. CDR3 nucleotides: TGCGCCAGCGAAGAGGAACTGTGGACTGAAGCTTTCTTT. Translating gives CASEEELWTEAFF.

The V gene is TRBV30, the J gene TRBJ2-1, with TRBD1 matching over 7 bases. The CDR3 extends over 15 amino acids. CDR1 and CDR2 (germline): GTSNPN, SVGIG (reference sequence). V was pared by 0 bases and J by 0 bases, with 2 bases of the junction left unmatched. The CDR3 DNA reads as TGTGCCTGGAGTGTGGGGACAGACTCCTACAATGAGCAGTTCTTC. This encodes CAWSVGTDSYNEQFF.

This clone came up once. The chain carries TRBV6-6 and TRBJ2-2, with TRBD1 matching 12 bases. The germline CDR1 and CDR2 sequences are MNHNY and SVGAGI (reference sequence). The CDR3 consists of 15 residues. Trimming cost V 6 bases and J 6 bases; bases outside gene matches: 5. The CDR3 coding sequence is TGTGCCAGCAGCGTCGGGACAGGGGGCCCCGGGGAGCTGTTTTTT. Encoded protein: CASSVGTGGPGELFF.

The V and J genes are TRBV28 and TRBJ1-5; a possible D gene is TRBD1 (5 bases). The CDR3 contains 12 residues. The germline V gene encodes CDR1 MDHEN and CDR2 SYDVKM. Trimming removed 11 bases from V and 0 bases from J, with 8 bases in between. The CDR3 reads CAGAYSNQPQHF. CDR3 bases: TGTGCCGGGGCTTATAGCAATCAGCCCCAGCATTTT.

The rearrangement links TRBV28 to TRBJ2-3, with 8 bases that match TRBD2. The CDR3 runs to 16 residues. V lost 4 bases and J lost 1; bases outside the gene matches: 7. Germline CDR1 and CDR2: MDHEN and SYDVKM. The CDR3 protein is CASSSRLLAGTDTQYF. The CDR3 bases are TGTGCCAGCAGTTCCAGATTACTAGCGGGCACAGATACGCAGTATTTT.

The chain carries TRBV21-1 and TRBJ2-3; the D segment call TRBD2 is taken from the table without a DNA check. TRBV21-1 is tagged as a pseudogene. The length of the CDR3 is 15 residues. CDR3 region: CAREIPHAETDTQYF. The CDR3 region has the DNA TGTGCCAGAGAAATACCTCATGCGGAGACAGATACGCAGTATTTT.

The V call is TRBV20-1, the J call TRBJ1-2; D perhaps matches TRBD1 (5 bases). V lost 4 bases to trimming and J lost 8 bases, with 11 bases between them. CDR1 DFQATT and CDR2 SNEGSKA come from the germline V gene (reference sequence). The CDR3 length is 11 residues. The CDR3 is CSATRDDGYTF. Written as DNA, the CDR3 is TGCAGTGCTACGCGGGACGACGGCTACACCTTC.

The table lists this clone with many counts. The V gene is TRBV5-6, the J gene TRBJ2-5; 12 positions match TRBD1. Germline CDR1 reads SGHDT; CDR2 reads YYEEEE. V lost 4 bases to trimming and J lost 5 bases; unmatched junction nucleotides: 6. This CDR3 has 15 amino acids. CDR3 region: CASSAGTGGGETQYF. Written as DNA, the CDR3 is TGTGCCAGCAGCGCCGGGACAGGGGGCGGGGAGACCCAGTACTTC. Filled out from reference TRBV5-6 and TRBJ2-5, the complete variable domain reads DAGVTQSPTHLIKTRGQQVTLRCSPKSGHDTVSWYQQALGQGPQFIFQYYEEEERQRGNFPDRFSGHQFPNYSSELNVNALLLGDSALYLCASSAGTGGGETQYFGPGTRLLVL.

The sample holds one count of this clone. The rearrangement links TRBV2 to TRBJ1-4; 9 nucleotides align to TRBD1. V lost 4 bases and J lost 7; bases outside the gene matches: 16. Germline V gene data show CDR1 as SNHLY and CDR2 as FYNNEI. CDR3 length: 18 amino acids. The CDR3 is CASSVTNWNRGLSEKLFF. The CDR3 DNA is TGTGCCAGCAGTGTTACGAATTGGAACAGGGGGCTGTCTGAAAAACTGTTTTTT.

The chain is built from TRBV5-6 and TRBJ2-1; 11 nucleotides match TRBD1. The germline V gene encodes CDR1 SGHDT and CDR2 YYEEEE. This CDR3 is built from 15 residues. Germline trimming cut 4 bases from V and 6 bases from J; bases unmatched to any gene: 6. CDR3 coding DNA: TGTGCCAGCAGCCCGGGGACAGGGGGACCCAATGAGCAGTTCTTC. Translating gives CASSPGTGGPNEQFF.

The chain is built from TRBV5-1 and TRBJ2-7; TRBD1 agrees at 9 bases. CDR1 SGHRS and CDR2 YFSETQ come from the germline V gene. The CDR3 covers 15 residues. Trimming at V came to 5 bases and at J to 2 bases, leaving 8 bases not matched to a gene. This chain's CDR3 is CASRIGTGSAYEQYF. CDR3 DNA sequence: TGCGCCAGCAGGATAGGGACAGGGAGCGCCTACGAGCAGTACTTC.

The genes are TRBV10-3 and TRBJ2-7; D gene unclear. The V end was cut by 7 bases, the J end by 0 bases, with 10 bases between. This CDR3 has 13 amino acids. Per germline, CDR1 ENHRY and CDR2 SYGVKD. The DNA for the CDR3 is TGTGCCATCAACCGGCAGGCCTCCTACGAGCAGTACTTC. Protein product: CAINRQASYEQYF.

V and J are TRBV20-1 and TRBJ2-3; the D is unclear. With 6 bases removed from V and 10 bases from J, the gap between germline ends came to 14 bases. Germline values: CDR1 DFQATT, CDR2 SNEGSKA (reference sequence). The CDR3 covers 11 residues. The CDR3 sequence is CSATRPASQYF. CDR3 sequence (DNA): TGCAGTGCGACAAGACCCGCATCGCAGTATTTT.

This chain uses TRBV6-5 with TRBJ2-2; maybe TRBD2 (5 bases). With 3 bases removed from V and 2 bases from J, the gap between germline ends came to 10 bases. This CDR3 has 15 residues. CDR1 and CDR2 from the germline V gene are MNHEY and SVGAGI. The DNA of the CDR3 is TGTGCCAGCAGTTATAGACTACCTAACACCGGGGAGCTGTTTTTT. Protein sequence: CASSYRLPNTGELFF.

The chain has TRBV28 and TRBJ2-7; D perhaps matches TRBD1 (6 bases). This CDR3 has 12 amino acids. The V gene's germline CDR1 is MDHEN and CDR2 SYDVKM. V was pared by 6 bases and J by 5 bases, with 11 bases between. CDR3 region: CASSTTGHEQYF. As DNA, the CDR3 is TGTGCCAGCAGCACAACAGGGCACGAGCAGTACTTC.

The chain joins TRBV2 to TRBJ1-1; 7 nucleotides match TRBD1. CDR1 and CDR2 (germline): SNHLY, FYNNEI. Losses at the gene ends were 7 bases for V and 6 bases for J; bases not matched to a gene: 8. This CDR3 region has 13 residues. The CDR3 protein is CASTGQDLAEAFF. For the CDR3, the DNA is TGTGCCAGCACCGGACAGGATCTGGCTGAAGCTTTCTTT.

The V and J genes are TRBV6-1 and TRBJ1-3, with D uncertain. This CDR3 is built from 16 residues. Germline loops: CDR1 MNHNS, CDR2 SASEGT. V was trimmed by 2 bases and J by 5 bases, leaving 16 bases between them. The DNA for the CDR3 is TGTGCCAGCAGTGAAAGAAGCGGACTCGTTAGAAACACCATATATTTT. Protein: CASSERSGLVRNTIYF.

This rearrangement joins TRBV28 to TRBJ1-6; tentative D call: TRBD1 (5 bases). Trimming removed 6 bases from V and 10 bases from J, with 16 bases in between. CDR1 is MDHEN and CDR2 is SYDVKM in the germline V gene. The CDR3 has 14 amino acids. The CDR3 loop reads CASRNDGGGSPLHF. The CDR3 region has the DNA TGTGCCAGCAGGAATGACGGGGGGGGATCACCCCTCCACTTT.

V is TRBV15 and J is TRBJ2-7, with 8 positions matching TRBD1. Germline V CDR1 and CDR2: LNHNV, YYDKDF (reference sequence). CDR3 length equals 15 residues. Germline trimming cut 5 bases from V and 0 bases from J; bases unmatched to any gene: 6. This chain's CDR3 is CATSSNRGASYEQYF. CDR3 coding DNA: TGTGCCACCAGCTCCAACAGGGGGGCCTCCTACGAGCAGTACTTC.

V is TRBV24-1 and J is TRBJ2-1, with 8 bases fitting TRBD2. V was pared by 4 bases and J by 5 bases, with 12 bases of the junction left unmatched. Germline CDR1 reads KGHDR; CDR2 reads SFDVKD. The CDR3 is 17 residues long. The CDR3 DNA follows: TGTGCCACCAGTGACGAAATAGCGGGAATCAGCCACAATGAGCAGTTCTTC. Translation: CATSDEIAGISHNEQFF.

The chain couples TRBV2 to TRBJ1-1; D is ambiguous. Germline-derived CDR1 and CDR2 are SNHLY and FYNNEI. The CDR3 runs 15 residues. V lost 6 bases and J 0 bases, leaving 14 bases between the germline ends. The CDR3: CASRLPQTMNTEAFF. CDR3 bases: TGTGCCAGCAGGCTCCCACAGACTATGAACACTGAAGCTTTCTTT.

V and J are TRBV30 and TRBJ1-1; no reliable D call. Trimming pared 6 bases from V and 5 bases from J, leaving 13 bases between. Germline CDR1 and CDR2: GTSNPN and SVGIG (reference sequence). The CDR3 is made up of 12 amino acids. This CDR3 reads CACLEVGTEAFF. DNA of the CDR3: TGTGCCTGCCTGGAGGTGGGGACTGAAGCTTTCTTT.

This chain joins TRBV4-1 and TRBJ1-4; 8 bases are shared with TRBD1. CDR1 is MGHRA and CDR2 is YSYEKL in the germline V gene. Trimming at V came to 0 bases and at J to 6 bases, leaving 6 bases not matched to a gene. This CDR3 contains 16 residues. DNA of the CDR3: TGCGCCAGCAGCCAAGACGGCGACAGGGGAGATGAAAAACTGTTTTTT. Its translation is CASSQDGDRGDEKLFF.

The genes are TRBV10-1 and TRBJ2-1, with D perhaps matching TRBD2 (6 bases). Per germline, CDR1 WNHNN and CDR2 SYGVQD (reference sequence). V lost 4 bases and J 3 bases, leaving 16 bases between the germline ends. The CDR3 runs to 16 residues. This CDR3 reads CASSGPGSAGYNEQFF. CDR3 in DNA: TGCGCCAGCAGTGGGCCCGGGAGCGCAGGCTACAATGAGCAGTTCTTC.

The chain recombines TRBV2 with TRBJ2-1, with 13 bases lining up with TRBD2. There are 18 residues in the CDR3. The trim removed 7 bases at V and 11 bases at J, leaving 20 bases unmatched. Germline CDR1 reads SNHLY; CDR2 reads FYNNEI. The CDR3: CASTSQGLAGVGPWKQFF. The CDR3 DNA follows: TGTGCCAGCACTTCCCAAGGACTAGCGGGAGTGGGGCCGTGGAAGCAGTTCTTC.

This clone was detected once. For the CDR3, the DNA is TGTGCCAGCAGCGCGGGGATCTCGAGCTCCTACGAGCAGTACTTC. Protein: CASSAGISSSYEQYF. The chain has TRBV9 and TRBJ2-7, with D maybe TRBD2 (5 bases). CDR1 and CDR2 from the germline V gene are SGDLS and YYNGEE. Trimming removed 3 bases at V and 0 bases at J, with 13 bases between. The CDR3 totals 15 residues.

The chain carries TRBV7-9 and TRBJ1-2, with D possibly TRBD1 on 5 matching bases. This CDR3 comprises 13 residues. Germline values: CDR1 SEHNR, CDR2 FQNEAQ (reference sequence). The CDR3 protein is CAGAGRLFYGYTF. CDR3 bases: TGTGCGGGCGCAGGGCGTCTCTTCTATGGCTACACCTTC.